Sequencing of this T cell receptor beta chain was carried out in a study of molecular identifiers for immune sequencing clone quantification (dated by TCRdb to between 2017 and 2018). At the level of the whole study: For a replicate experiment, RNA from approximately 20,000 or 100,000 naive CD8 T cells was divided into five aliquots, and four of the five aliquots were sequenced. CD8 T cells were used in a methods study to benchmark molecular-identifier clustering-based TCR repertoire sequencing (MIDCIRS) and TCR RNA copy counting. General conclusions and limits of the study: Spiked-in Jurkat TCR RNA equal to a single cell's worth was reported to be detectable even within 1,200,000 naive CD8 T cells. Identical TCR molecules sharing a barcode could cause highly expanded clone sizes to be underestimated. Without barcode sub-clustering, chimeric consensus sequences inflated TCR diversity; chimeras reached as high as 47%. The naive libraries included spiked-in Jurkat TCR RNA (around 9 copies' worth), and this RNA is not part of the donor repertoire. Clones above 20 RNA copies held over 99% of molecules in CMV-specific effector cells but under 1% in naive cells. Modeling indicated about 3 TCR RNA copies recovered per cell, compared with about 9.7 by digital PCR, which implies a capture efficiency of approximately 30%.

CDR1 is given as SQVTM and CDR2 as ANQGSEA, both from the germline V gene. The CDR3, cysteine through phenylalanine, is 11 amino acids long. Just CDR3 DNA is preserved here, 33 bases in frame from base 1. V gives up 4 bases and J gives up 4 bases, and the segment between their germline ends measures 7 bases. The library was generated by PCR. The listed sequencing device is NextSeq 500. Bulk TCR libraries were prepared as previously described, using TCR primers listed in Table S5. Purification of total RNA was performed with the Qiagen AllPrep DNA/RNA kit. Before analysis, reads from multiple sequencing runs of the same library were pooled. The authors' pipeline ran thus. Reads were retained only if the reads had an exact TCR constant sequence, and the retained reads were trimmed to 150 nt and grouped according to their 12-nt molecular barcodes. Reads within each barcode group were sub-clustered using a 15% Levenshtein threshold, and quality-weighted consensus sequences were constructed for each RNA molecule. Non-functional sequences were removed, as were lower-count sequences one edit away from another. Barcode sub-clusters with fewer than 20% of the maximum read count were removed, based on fitting two negative binomial distributions. TCRdb reprocessed the public reads (quality trimming at Q25 with fastp, clone calling with MiXCR) and kept in-frame beta chains. Each entry is one CDR3 protein sequence, shown with its most common DNA and genes. The V and J calls and clone size are TCRdb's, not the authors'. A total of some 89,000 distinct CDR3 sequences appear in this sample, 24% of them only once. The ten most abundant clones make up under 1% of the sample.

This clonotype showed up just a few times. Its target antigen remains unknown. No quality values exist for individual bases; no much larger clone is one base distant. Libraries of naive CD8 T cells were generated from about 19,000 to 1,100,000 sorted cells, with 10%, 30% or 50% of the purified RNA used. Naive CD8 T cells were FACS-sorted as CD8+CD4-CCR7+CD45RA+ on a BD FACSAria II into RLT Plus buffer. To test detection sensitivity, Jurkat RNA equal to under 13 TCR copies was added to samples of roughly 17,000-1,100,000 naive CD8 T cells. CD8 T cells were enriched with RosetteSep CD8+ T Cell Enrichment Cocktail and Ficoll-Paque, followed by ACK red cell lysis.

The sequence links TRBV29-1 to TRBJ1-2, with the D gene too uncertain to name. This receptor was identified in a human donor in good health. Some libraries in this study had Jurkat cell RNA spiked in. Specimen: naive CD8+ T cells from blood, with Jurkat cell RNA spiked in. This specimen's cell subset or site label, per the study, means: FACS-sorted CD8+CD4-CCR7+CD45RA+ naive T cells. The nucleotide sequence is given as TGCAGCGTTGGAACCCTCTATGGCTACACCTTC. This yields the protein CSVGTLYGYTF.